These 21 T cell receptor beta chains share one sample of origin, sequenced in a study of T cells in women clearing cervical HPV infection. Here immunoSEQ multiplex PCR was the method, and the copy in TCRdb shows in-frame clones only, minus some. In total, the table holds tens of thousands of clones. The sequenced sample was blood buffy coat. These receptors all come from a woman between 18 and 70 years old with a cervical HPV16 infection that either progressed to CIN3+ or cleared (not recorded which).

CDR3 protein: CSATSRPQYYGYTF. Incomplete CDR3 DNA: TGCAGTGCTACATCCAGGCCTCAATACTATGGC. V gene TRBV20-1 combines with J gene TRBJ1-2; D remains ambiguous. Read sequence stops 3 residues before the CDR3 end, and the germline J gene provides the missing end. The ends were cut back, 4 bases at V and 3 bases at J, with 15 bases in the middle. The CDR3 covers 14 residues. Germline CDR1 is DFQATT and CDR2 is SNEGSKA (reference sequence).

Points on this clone: The read is 3 residues too short to cover the CDR3 end, so that end is filled in from the germline J gene. V is TRBV13 and J is TRBJ2-1, with unresolved D. CDR1 is PRHDT and CDR2 is FYEKMQ in the germline V gene (reference sequence). Trimming cost V 0 bases and J 9 bases, with 6 bases left between them. The CDR3 runs 12 residues. CDR3 in amino acids: CASSLGPGEQFF. The sequenced part of the CDR3 DNA is TGTGCCAGCAGCTTAGGCCCGGGTGAG.

Notes on this clone: The read comes to an end 3 residues before the CDR3 does, leaving the germline J gene to fill in the end. The chain links TRBV9 to TRBJ2-3; 12 bases agree with TRBD2. The CDR3 loop spans 17 amino acids. V shed 3 bases, J shed 5 bases, and the junction held 10 bases outside the gene matches. Germline-derived CDR1 and CDR2 are SGDLS and YYNGEE. CDR3 bases read: TGTGCCAGCAGCGCTAGCGGGGGGGCCCCCCGACGAGATACG. Protein sequence: CASSASGGAPRRDT. The CDR3 as a whole reads CASSASGGAPRRDTQYF.

With regard to this clone: The CDR3 is cut off 3 residues early in the read; its end comes from the germline J gene. The chain is built from TRBV6-4 and TRBJ2-1; 10 bases align to TRBD2. The CDR3 has 16 amino acids. From germline, CDR1 is MRHNA and CDR2 SNTAGT. The V gene end was trimmed by 0 bases and the J gene end by 7 bases; junction bases not matched to a gene: 6. CDR3 DNA (partial): TGTGCCAGCAGTGACTCAGCAGCGGGGGGGGGAAATGAG. This gives the protein CASSDSAAGGGNE. The whole CDR3 protein reads CASSDSAAGGGNEQFF.

The CDR3 loop is CASSPRGYYEQYF. Partial CDR3 DNA: TGTGCCAGCTCACCGCGGGGATACTACGAG. V and J are TRBV18 and TRBJ2-7, with TRBD2 as a possible D gene (6 bases). The CDR3 end lies 3 residues beyond the end of the read and is filled in from the germline J gene. This CDR3 region has 13 residues. Germline CDR1 and CDR2: KGHSH and LQKENI. Trimming took off 3 bases at V and 3 bases at J, with 9 bases between the two ends. The complete variable domain, with remaining parts taken from reference TRBV18 and TRBJ2-7, reads NAGVMQNPRHLVRRRGQEARLRCSPMKGHSHVYWYRQLPEEGLKFMVYLQKENIIDESGMPKERFSAEFPKEGPSILRIQQVVRGDSAAYFCASSPRGYYEQYFGPGTRLTVT.

Notes on this clone: The read halts 3 residues ahead of the CDR3 end, with the missing end drawn from the germline J gene. This rearrangement joins TRBV19 to TRBJ1-2, with TRBD1 identical over 7 bases. CDR3 length: 16 residues. Germline assignment: CDR1 LNHDA and CDR2 SQIVND (reference sequence). V lost 1 base, J lost 6 bases, and 11 bases stayed unmatched. The CDR3 DNA, read in part, is TGTGCCAGTAGTATAGTCAAAAGACAGGGATTGGATGGC. Its protein product is CASSIVKRQGLDG. Given in full, the CDR3 is CASSIVKRQGLDGYTF. Full variable domain (remainder filled in from reference TRBV19 and TRBJ1-2): DGGITQSPKYLFRKEGQNVTLSCEQNLNHDAMYWYRQDPGQGLRLIYYSQIVNDFQKGDIAEGYSVSREKKESFPLTVTSAQKNPTAFYLCASSIVKRQGLDGYTFGSGTRLTVV.

Comment on this clone: The CDR3 end lies 3 residues beyond the end of the read and is filled in from the germline J gene. This chain connects TRBV5-1 to TRBJ2-5, with D possibly matching TRBD1 (5 bases). The germline gives CDR1 SGHRS, CDR2 YFSETQ. The CDR3 is 14 residues long. V lost 4 bases, J lost 2 bases, and 12 bases lay in between. Incomplete CDR3 DNA: TGCGCCAGCAGCCCCGGCCAGGGTCAAGAGACC. Translated: CASSPGQGQET. The complete CDR3 reads CASSPGQGQETQYF.

As concerns this clone: The read gets to within 3 residues of the CDR3 end, and the germline J gene fills in the rest. The V gene is TRBV18, the J gene TRBJ1-2, with TRBD1 matching 7 bases. The trim removed 3 bases at V and 2 bases at J, leaving 6 bases unmatched. The CDR3 contains 15 residues. Germline V gives CDR1 KGHSH, CDR2 LQKENI. CDR3 sequence reads: CASSPGDRRNYGYTF. Incomplete CDR3 DNA: TGTGCCAGCTCACCGGGGGACAGACGAAACTATGGC.

Details on this clone: The CDR3 goes on 3 residues after the read ends, and that part is filled in from the germline J gene. The J gene is TRBJ2-2, the V gene TRBV7-3; D may be TRBD1 (6 bases). Deletions cut 8 bases from V and 0 bases from J, with 10 bases between. Germline-derived CDR1 and CDR2 are SGHTA and FQGTGA. The CDR3 totals 14 residues. CDR3 loop: CASGRTANTGELFF. CDR3 DNA, as far as it was read: TGTGCCAGCGGCAGGACAGCGAACACCGGGGAG.

Comment on this clone: The read ends 3 residues before the CDR3 terminus; that terminus is restored from the germline J gene. This chain uses TRBV2 with TRBJ1-2; D unclear. The CDR3 covers 11 residues. CDR1 is SNHLY and CDR2 is FYNNEI in the germline V gene. Trimming took 7 bases from V and 6 from J, leaving 9 bases between them. The sequenced CDR3 bases are TGTGCCAGCACCCTATTACATGGC. Protein product: CASTLLHG. The full-length CDR3 reads as CASTLLHGYTF.

A note on this clone: The read ends 3 residues early relative to the CDR3; the germline J gene fills the gap. The rearrangement links TRBV12-3 or TRBV12-4 to TRBJ1-2; 9 nucleotides align to TRBD1. The CDR3 has 15 amino acids. The sequenced CDR3 bases are TGTGCCAGCAGTCGGAACAGGGGGCTAGGCTACGGC. This encodes CASSRNRGLGYG. The CDR3, in full, reads CASSRNRGLGYGYTF.

On this clone: From the germline J gene comes the end of the CDR3, since the read stops 3 residues before it. The chain couples TRBV7-9 to TRBJ1-2; TRBD1 matches at 9 bases. The CDR3 totals 15 residues. J gave up 5 bases and V 3 bases, and 7 bases lay outside the gene matches. Germline V gives CDR1 SEHNR, CDR2 FQNEAQ (reference sequence). Partial CDR3 DNA: TGTGCCAGCAGCTTGGGGGACAGGGAAATTTATGGC. Translation gives CASSLGDREIYG. Given in full, the CDR3 is CASSLGDREIYGYTF.

Worth noting for this clone: The missing CDR3 end, 3 residues past where the read stops, is filled in from the germline J gene. The V and J genes are TRBV19 and TRBJ2-3; TRBD1 aligns across 11 bases. Trimming cost V 3 bases and J 1 base; bases outside gene matches: 3. Per germline, CDR1 LNHDA and CDR2 SQIVND (reference sequence). The CDR3 contains 16 residues. CDR3 in amino acids: CASSIRTGGGTDTQYF. Partial CDR3 DNA: TGTGCCAGTAGTATTAGGACAGGGGGCGGCACAGATACG.

Regarding this clone: The read ends 3 residues early relative to the CDR3; the germline J gene fills the gap. J is TRBJ2-2 and V is TRBV7-7; weak D call: TRBD1 (5 bases). In germline, CDR1 is SSHAT, CDR2 FNYEAQ (reference sequence). V lost 3 bases, J lost 5 bases, and 7 bases lay in between. The CDR3 runs 13 residues. CDR3: CASSFDRTGELFF. The CDR3 bases that were read are TGTGCCAGCAGCTTCGACAGAACCGGGGAG.

With respect to this clone: From the germline J gene comes the end of the CDR3, since the read stops 3 residues before it. V is TRBV4-1 and J is TRBJ2-1, with D possibly being TRBD1 (6 bases). Germline CDR1 and CDR2: MGHRA and YSYEKL. V dropped 4 bases and J dropped 3 bases, with 16 bases sitting between them. The CDR3 sequence is 16 residues long. The DNA read from the CDR3 is TGCGCCAGCAGCCCCTCTACAGGGCTTTTCTACAATGAG. Translating it yields CASSPSTGLFYNE. The whole CDR3 reads CASSPSTGLFYNEQFF.

To note about this clone: The CDR3 end is not reached by the read, which stops 3 residues before it; the germline J gene fills it in. The chain combines TRBV7-9 with TRBJ1-4; D ambiguous. From germline, CDR1 is SEHNR and CDR2 FQNEAQ (reference sequence). This CDR3 is 15 amino acids long. Trimming stripped 5 bases from V and 6 bases from J, with 16 bases between. CDR3 amino acids: CASSRTGLKDEKLFF. The covered CDR3 bases are TGTGCCAGCAGCCGCACTGGACTGAAGGATGAAAAA. The full variable domain, rest sourced from reference TRBV7-9 and TRBJ1-4, is DTGVSQNPRHKITKRGQNVTFRCDPISEHNRLYWYRQTLGQGPEFLTYFQNEAQLEKSRLLSDRFSAERPKGSFSTLEIQRTEQGDSAMYLCASSRTGLKDEKLFFGSGTQLSVL.

A note on this clone: The read falls 3 residues short of the CDR3 end, and the missing part is taken from the germline J gene. The chain uses TRBV7-6 and TRBJ2-2, with D hard to call. Per germline, CDR1 SGHVS and CDR2 FNYEAQ. V lost 5 bases to trimming and J lost 0 bases, with 16 bases between them. The CDR3 consists of 17 residues. CDR3 DNA (partial): TGTGCCAGCAGCCCTGAGGCAGGCCCAGCGAACACCGGGGAG. This translates into CASSPEAGPANTGE. The CDR3 as a whole reads CASSPEAGPANTGELFF.

Comments on this clone: The read halts 3 residues ahead of the CDR3 end, with the missing end drawn from the germline J gene. This chain links TRBV18 with TRBJ1-1, with TRBD1 identical over 8 bases. Germline-derived CDR1 and CDR2 are KGHSH and LQKENI. CDR3 size: 17 residues. Trimming took 2 bases from V and 2 from J; bases not matched to a gene: 10. CDR3 amino acids: CASSPTETGGGNTEAFF. Partial CDR3 DNA: TGTGCCAGCTCACCAACTGAAACAGGGGGAGGAAACACTGAA.

With regard to this clone: The read stops 3 residues short of the end of the CDR3; the missing end is completed from the germline J gene. This sequence joins TRBV5-6 and TRBJ1-2; possibly TRBD1 for D (6 bases). There are 15 residues in the CDR3. Germline V gene data show CDR1 as SGHDT and CDR2 as YYEEEE. Trimming took 2 bases from V and 1 from J, leaving 12 bases between them. CDR3 DNA, as far as it was read: TGTGCCAGCAGCTTAACGCCAGGGGATAACTATGGC. Its translation: CASSLTPGDNYG. The CDR3 as a whole reads CASSLTPGDNYGYTF.

For this clone: The read is 3 residues too short to cover the CDR3 end, so that end is filled in from the germline J gene. The J gene is TRBJ2-3, the V gene TRBV5-1; TRBD2 matches at 8 bases. The trim removed 4 bases at V and 2 bases at J, leaving 9 bases unmatched. CDR3 size: 16 residues. Germline V gene data show CDR1 as SGHRS and CDR2 as YFSETQ. Incomplete CDR3 DNA: TGCGCCAGCAGCGAGGGACTAGGCTTCAACACAGATACG. It translates to CASSEGLGFNTDT. The full CDR3 protein reads CASSEGLGFNTDTQYF. Drawing the rest from reference TRBV5-1 and TRBJ2-3, the complete variable domain is KAGVTQTPRYLIKTRGQQVTLSCSPISGHRSVSWYQQTPGQGLQFLFEYFSETQRNKGNFPGRFSGRQFSNSRSEMNVSTLELGDSALYLCASSEGLGFNTDTQYFGPGTRLTVL.

Comments on this clone: Sequencing ends 3 residues short of the CDR3 end; the germline J gene provides the rest. The chain recombines TRBV20-1 with TRBJ1-1; the D gene is possibly TRBD1 (5 bases). This CDR3 spans 13 amino acids. V was pared by 0 bases and J by 5 bases, with 10 bases between. Germline V gene data show CDR1 as DFQATT and CDR2 as SNEGSKA (reference sequence). This CDR3 is CSARDGGETEAFF. CDR3 DNA, as far as it was read: TGCAGTGCTAGAGATGGGGGGGAGACTGAA.